Listed below are T cell receptor beta chains from one sample, sequenced in a study of CD4+ T cells in melanoma. Profiling relied on immunoSEQ multiplex PCR, and the TCRdb table lists in-frame clones only, not all of them. Here the sample spans 20,000 to 25,000 clones, around 80% being singletons. All receptors come from a human donor with melanoma. CDR3s leave out the opening cysteine and the closing phenylalanine or tryptophan. For some rows the clone size is stated as once, few or many, or as a class when expanded; others skip it.

cdr3_aa: ASSANRGGREKLF
j_call: TRBJ1-4
clone_size: -
v_call: TRBV11-2

cdr3_aa: ASKVGGTANYGYT
j_call: TRBJ1-2
clone_size: -
v_call: TRBV6-1

cdr3_aa: ASRWCIDTIRTEAF
j_call: TRBJ1-1
clone_size: -
v_call: TRBV21-1

cdr3_aa: AILDRGRNEQF
j_call: TRBJ2-1
clone_size: -
v_call: TRBV10-3

cdr3_aa: ASSPSTGTSTDTQY
j_call: TRBJ2-3
clone_size: -
v_call: TRBV5-1

cdr3_aa: ASSLFGNPLNSPLH
j_call: TRBJ1-6
clone_size: -
v_call: TRBV27

cdr3_aa: ASSPVRLGEGQPQH
j_call: TRBJ1-5
clone_size: -
v_call: TRBV18

cdr3_aa: AWSTLSVFRHTEAF
j_call: TRBJ1-1
clone_size: -
v_call: TRBV30

cdr3_aa: ASSMTGPNRGYT
j_call: TRBJ1-2
clone_size: -
v_call: TRBV19

cdr3_aa: ASSYEGDEQF
j_call: TRBJ2-1
clone_size: -
v_call: TRBV5-1

cdr3_aa: ASTTREGDYGYT
j_call: TRBJ1-2
clone_size: -
v_call: TRBV5-4

cdr3_aa: ASSDAGVVDTQY
j_call: TRBJ2-3
clone_size: -
v_call: TRBV2

cdr3_aa: ASSLLPGGYNEQF
j_call: TRBJ2-1
clone_size: -
v_call: TRBV13

cdr3_aa: ASSFASGENIQY
j_call: TRBJ2-4
clone_size: -
v_call: TRBV5-1

cdr3_aa: ASSLRAPGGEQF
j_call: TRBJ2-1
clone_size: -
v_call: TRBV11-3

cdr3_aa: ASSLSSGGYNEQF
j_call: TRBJ2-1
clone_size: -
v_call: TRBV19

cdr3_aa: ASSLAPTGPGGSNYGYT
j_call: TRBJ1-2
clone_size: -
v_call: TRBV5-1

cdr3_aa: ASSQAAGQGRPYEQY
j_call: TRBJ2-7
clone_size: -
v_call: TRBV4-1

cdr3_aa: ASSKGGGAVNTEAF
j_call: TRBJ1-1
clone_size: -
v_call: TRBV5-4

cdr3_aa: ASSEFWYGYT
j_call: TRBJ1-2
clone_size: -
v_call: TRBV2

cdr3_aa: ASSVAVAGAQETQY
j_call: TRBJ2-5
clone_size: -
v_call: TRBV9

cdr3_aa: AISAHNLNSGNTIY
j_call: TRBJ1-3
clone_size: -
v_call: TRBV10-3

cdr3_aa: SVGGSSNYGYT
j_call: TRBJ1-2
clone_size: -
v_call: TRBV29-1

cdr3_aa: ASRGDRRDYGYT
j_call: TRBJ1-2
clone_size: -
v_call: TRBV5-4

cdr3_aa: ASSLSEGGRGYT
j_call: TRBJ1-2
clone_size: few
v_call: TRBV27

cdr3_aa: AWTSTVWGYT
j_call: TRBJ1-2
clone_size: -
v_call: TRBV30

cdr3_aa: ASRPVGYTGELF
j_call: TRBJ2-2
clone_size: -
v_call: TRBV6-1